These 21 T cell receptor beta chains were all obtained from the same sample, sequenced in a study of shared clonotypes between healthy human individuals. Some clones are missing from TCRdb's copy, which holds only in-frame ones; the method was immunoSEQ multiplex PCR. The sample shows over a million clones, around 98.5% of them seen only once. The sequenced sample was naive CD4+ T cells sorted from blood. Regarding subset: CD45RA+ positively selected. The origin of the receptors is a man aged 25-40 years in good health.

The CDR3 reads CASSLGHRQETQYF. The CDR3 nucleotides read TGTGCCAGCAGCCTAGGACACAGACAAGAGACCCAGTACTTC. The V and J genes are TRBV9 and TRBJ2-5, with a tentative D call TRBD1 (5 bases). The CDR3 has 14 residues. V shed 4 bases and J shed 2 bases, with 12 bases lying between them. The germline gives CDR1 SGDLS, CDR2 YYNGEE.

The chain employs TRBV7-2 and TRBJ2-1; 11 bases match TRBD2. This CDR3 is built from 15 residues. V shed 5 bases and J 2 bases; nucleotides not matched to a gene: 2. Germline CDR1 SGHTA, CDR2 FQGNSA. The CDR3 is CASSMGLAAYNEQFF. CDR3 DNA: TGTGCCAGCAGCATGGGACTAGCGGCCTACAATGAGCAGTTCTTC.

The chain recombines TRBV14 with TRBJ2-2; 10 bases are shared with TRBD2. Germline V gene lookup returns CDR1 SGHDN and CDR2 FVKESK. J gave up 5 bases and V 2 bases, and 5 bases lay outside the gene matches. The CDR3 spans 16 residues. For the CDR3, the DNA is TGTGCCAGCAGCCAAAGGCTAGCGGGAGCGACCGGGGAGCTGTTTTTT. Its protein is CASSQRLAGATGELFF.

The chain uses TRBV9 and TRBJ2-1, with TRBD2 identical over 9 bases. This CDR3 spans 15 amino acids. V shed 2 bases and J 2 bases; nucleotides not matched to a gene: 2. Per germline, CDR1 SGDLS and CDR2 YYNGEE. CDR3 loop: CASSVRLAAYNEQFF. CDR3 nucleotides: TGTGCCAGCAGCGTCAGACTAGCGGCCTACAATGAGCAGTTCTTC.

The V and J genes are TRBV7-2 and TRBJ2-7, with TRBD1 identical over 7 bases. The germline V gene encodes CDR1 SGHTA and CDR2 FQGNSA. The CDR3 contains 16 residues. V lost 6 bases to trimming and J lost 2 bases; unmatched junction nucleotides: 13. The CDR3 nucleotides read TGTGCCAGCAGTGTTCCCAGGGGGAGTAGGGCCTACGAGCAGTACTTC. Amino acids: CASSVPRGSRAYEQYF.

In nucleotides, the CDR3 is TGCGCCAGCAACCGACAGGGAACGTCAGAGGAGACCCAGTACTTC. As protein: CASNRQGTSEETQYF. The chain recombines TRBV5-1 with TRBJ2-5; 7 nucleotides agree with TRBD1. The CDR3 length is 15 residues. Trimming removed 6 bases from V and 5 bases from J; junction bases left unmatched: 13. Germline CDR1 is SGHRS and CDR2 is YFSETQ.

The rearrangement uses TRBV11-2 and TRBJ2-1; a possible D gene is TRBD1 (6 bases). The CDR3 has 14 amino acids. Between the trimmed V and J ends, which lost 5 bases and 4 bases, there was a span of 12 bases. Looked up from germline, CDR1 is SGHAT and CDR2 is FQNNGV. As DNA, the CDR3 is TGTGCCAGCAGCGCCCAACAGGGTTACAATGAGCAGTTCTTC. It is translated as CASSAQQGYNEQFF.

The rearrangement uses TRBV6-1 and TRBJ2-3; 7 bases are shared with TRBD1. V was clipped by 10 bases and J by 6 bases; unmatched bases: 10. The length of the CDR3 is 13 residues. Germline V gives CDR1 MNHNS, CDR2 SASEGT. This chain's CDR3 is CATKTGYVDTQYF. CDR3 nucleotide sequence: TGTGCCACCAAGACAGGGTATGTGGATACGCAGTATTTT.

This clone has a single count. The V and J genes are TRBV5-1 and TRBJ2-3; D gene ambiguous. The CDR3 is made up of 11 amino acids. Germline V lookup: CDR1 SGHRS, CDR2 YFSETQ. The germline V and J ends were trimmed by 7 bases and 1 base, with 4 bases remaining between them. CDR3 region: CASARTDTQYF. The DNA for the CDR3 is TGCGCCAGCGCGCGCACAGATACGCAGTATTTT.

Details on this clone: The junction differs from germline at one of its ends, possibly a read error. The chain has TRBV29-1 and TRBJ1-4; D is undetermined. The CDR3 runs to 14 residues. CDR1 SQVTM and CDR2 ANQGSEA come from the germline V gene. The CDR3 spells CSVQEVATNEKLFF. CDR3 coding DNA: TGCAGCGTTCAAGAGGTTGCAACTAATGAAAAACTGTTTTTT.

In DNA form, the CDR3 reads TGTGCCAGCTCACCACCAGGGATCAAGACTGAAGCTTTCTTT. Protein sequence: CASSPPGIKTEAFF. The gene calls are TRBV18 and TRBJ1-1; D call uncertain. This CDR3 has 14 residues. V was clipped by 0 bases and J by 5 bases, with 10 bases between them. Germline CDR1 reads KGHSH; CDR2 reads LQKENI.

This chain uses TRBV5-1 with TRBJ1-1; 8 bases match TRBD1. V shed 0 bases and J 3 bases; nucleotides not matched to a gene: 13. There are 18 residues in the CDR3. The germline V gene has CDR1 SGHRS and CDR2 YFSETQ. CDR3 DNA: TGCGCCAGCAGCTTGGTAAGGACAGGGAAACCTATGGACACTGAAGCTTTCTTT. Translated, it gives CASSLVRTGKPMDTEAFF.

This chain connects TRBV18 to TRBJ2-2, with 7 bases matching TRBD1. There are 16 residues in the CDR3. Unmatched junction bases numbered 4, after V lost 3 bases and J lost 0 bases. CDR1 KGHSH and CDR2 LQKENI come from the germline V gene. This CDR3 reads CASSPGQASNTGELFF. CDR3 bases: TGTGCCAGCTCACCTGGACAGGCCTCGAACACCGGGGAGCTGTTTTTT. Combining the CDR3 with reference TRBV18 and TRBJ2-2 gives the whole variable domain NAGVMQNPRHLVRRRGQEARLRCSPMKGHSHVYWYRQLPEEGLKFMVYLQKENIIDESGMPKERFSAEFPKEGPSILRIQQVVRGDSAAYFCASSPGQASNTGELFFGEGSRLTVL.

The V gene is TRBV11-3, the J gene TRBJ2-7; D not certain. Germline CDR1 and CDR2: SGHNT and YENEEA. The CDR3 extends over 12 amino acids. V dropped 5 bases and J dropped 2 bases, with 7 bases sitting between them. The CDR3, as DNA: TGTGCCAGCAGCGACGGCCCCTACGAGCAGTACTTC. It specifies CASSDGPYEQYF.

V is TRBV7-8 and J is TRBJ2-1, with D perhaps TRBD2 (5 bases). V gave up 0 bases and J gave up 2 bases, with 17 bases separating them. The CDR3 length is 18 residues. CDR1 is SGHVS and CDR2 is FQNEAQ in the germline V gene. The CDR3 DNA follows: TGTGCCAGCAGCTTAGCGCCCTGGACTGGACCCACCTACAATGAGCAGTTCTTC. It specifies CASSLAPWTGPTYNEQFF.

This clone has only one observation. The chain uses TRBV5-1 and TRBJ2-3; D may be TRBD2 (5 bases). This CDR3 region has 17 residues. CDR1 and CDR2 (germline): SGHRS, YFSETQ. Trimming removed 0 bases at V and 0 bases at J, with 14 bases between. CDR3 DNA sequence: TGCGCCAGCAGCTTGGGGGTCTCGGGCGGGAGCACAGATACGCAGTATTTT. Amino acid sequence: CASSLGVSGGSTDTQYF.

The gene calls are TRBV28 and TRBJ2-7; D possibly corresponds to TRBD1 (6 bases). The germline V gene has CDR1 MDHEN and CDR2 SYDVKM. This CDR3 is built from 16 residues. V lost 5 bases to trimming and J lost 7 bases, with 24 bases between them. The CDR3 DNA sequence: TGTGCCAGCAGTCATCAAACTCCGGGACATATCAAAGAGCAGTACTTC. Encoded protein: CASSHQTPGHIKEQYF.

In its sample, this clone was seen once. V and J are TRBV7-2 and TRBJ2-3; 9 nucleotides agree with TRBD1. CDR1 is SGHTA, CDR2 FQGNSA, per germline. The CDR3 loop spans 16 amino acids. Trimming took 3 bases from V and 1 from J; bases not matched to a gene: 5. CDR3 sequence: CASSFHRGLGTDTQYF. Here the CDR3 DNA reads TGTGCCAGCAGCTTCCACAGGGGGCTCGGCACAGATACGCAGTATTTT.

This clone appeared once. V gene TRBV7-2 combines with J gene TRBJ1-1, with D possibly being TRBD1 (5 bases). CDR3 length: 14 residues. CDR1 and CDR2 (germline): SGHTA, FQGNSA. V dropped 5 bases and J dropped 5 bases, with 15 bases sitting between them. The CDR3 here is CASSQVSRGTEAFF. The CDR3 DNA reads TGTGCCAGCAGCCAAGTCTCAAGGGGAACTGAAGCTTTCTTT.

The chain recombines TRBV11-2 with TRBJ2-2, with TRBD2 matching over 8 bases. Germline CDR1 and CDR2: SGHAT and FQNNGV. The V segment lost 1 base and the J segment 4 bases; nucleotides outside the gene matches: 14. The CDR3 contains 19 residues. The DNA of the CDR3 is TGTGCCAGCAGCTTAGCTCAAACGGTAGCCGGGAGGGGCACCGGGGAGCTGTTTTTT. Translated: CASSLAQTVAGRGTGELFF.

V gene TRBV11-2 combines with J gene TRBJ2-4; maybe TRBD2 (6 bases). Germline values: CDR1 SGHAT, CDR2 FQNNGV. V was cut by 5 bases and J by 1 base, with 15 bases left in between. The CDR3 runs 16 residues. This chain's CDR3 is CASSPDGGVAKNIQYF. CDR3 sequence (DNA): TGTGCCAGCAGCCCTGACGGGGGAGTGGCCAAAAACATTCAGTACTTC. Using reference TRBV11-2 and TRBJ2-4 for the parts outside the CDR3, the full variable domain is EAGVAQSPRYKIIEKRQSVAFWCNPISGHATLYWYQQILGQGPKLLIQFQNNGVVDDSQLPKDRFSAERLKGVDSTLKIQPAKLEDSAVYLCASSPDGGVAKNIQYFGAGTRLSVL.